This T cell receptor beta chain was obtained from a study of T cell responses to AZD1222 COVID-19 vaccine. This CDR3 comprises 13 residues. The germline V gene encodes CDR1 SGHNT and CDR2 YENEEA. Trimming took 3 bases from V and 7 from J; bases not matched to a gene: 0. Remarks on this clone: What it recognizes is unknown.

The assay was immunoSEQ multiplex PCR, and TCRdb's table has in-frame clones only and misses some. The table lists approximately 100,000 clones, over 70% of them singletons, with about 8.7% in the top ten. Study-wide findings and caveats: Across spike, vaccine-associated CD4 TCRs were found, dominant at 160-218 and 743-854. The study found Spike-specific TCR breadth and depth rose after two AZD1222 doses.

V gene TRBV11-3 combines with J gene TRBJ1-6; 7 bases line up with TRBD1. This specimen was peripheral blood, taken on day 0 of AZD1222 vaccination. The origin of this receptor is an adult in good health. CDR3 residues: CASSLTGNSPLHF. Written as DNA, the CDR3 is TGTGCCAGCAGCTTGACAGGGAATTCACCCCTCCACTTT.